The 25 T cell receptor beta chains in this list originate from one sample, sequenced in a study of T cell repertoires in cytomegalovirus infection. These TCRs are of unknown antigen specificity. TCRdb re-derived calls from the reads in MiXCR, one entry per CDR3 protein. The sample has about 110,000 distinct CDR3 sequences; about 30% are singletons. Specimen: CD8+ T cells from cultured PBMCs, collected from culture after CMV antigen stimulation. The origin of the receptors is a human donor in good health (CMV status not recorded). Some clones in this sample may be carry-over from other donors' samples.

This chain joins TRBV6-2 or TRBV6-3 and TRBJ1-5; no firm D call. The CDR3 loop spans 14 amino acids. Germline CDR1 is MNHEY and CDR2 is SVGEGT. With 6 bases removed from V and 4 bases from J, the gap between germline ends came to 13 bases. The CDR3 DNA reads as TGTGCCAGCAGCCAACGTAACAAGAATCAGCCCCAGCATTTT. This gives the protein CASSQRNKNQPQHF.

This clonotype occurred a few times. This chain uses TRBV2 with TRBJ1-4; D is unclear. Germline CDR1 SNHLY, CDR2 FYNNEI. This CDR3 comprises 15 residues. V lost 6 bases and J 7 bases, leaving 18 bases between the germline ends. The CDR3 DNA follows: TGTGCCAGCAGCGGATTCTTAACCGAACGTGAAAAACTGTTTTTT. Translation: CASSGFLTEREKLFF.

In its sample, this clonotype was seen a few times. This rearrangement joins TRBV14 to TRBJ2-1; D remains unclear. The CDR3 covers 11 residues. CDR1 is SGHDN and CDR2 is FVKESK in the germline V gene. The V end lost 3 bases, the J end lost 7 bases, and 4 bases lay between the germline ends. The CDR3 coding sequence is TGTGCCAGCAGCCAGGTTAATGAGCAGTTCTTC. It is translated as CASSQVNEQFF. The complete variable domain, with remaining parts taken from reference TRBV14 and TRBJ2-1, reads EAGVTQFPSHSVIEKGQTVTLRCDPISGHDNLYWYRRVMGKEIKFLLHFVKESKQDESGMPNNRFLAERTGGTYSTLKVQPAELEDSGVYFCASSQVNEQFFGPGTRLTVL.

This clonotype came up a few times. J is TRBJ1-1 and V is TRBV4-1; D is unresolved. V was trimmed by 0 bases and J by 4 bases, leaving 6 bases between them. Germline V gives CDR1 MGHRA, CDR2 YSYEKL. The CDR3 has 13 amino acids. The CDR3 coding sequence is TGCGCCAGCAGCCAAGAGGTTAGCACTGAAGCTTTCTTT. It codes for CASSQEVSTEAFF.

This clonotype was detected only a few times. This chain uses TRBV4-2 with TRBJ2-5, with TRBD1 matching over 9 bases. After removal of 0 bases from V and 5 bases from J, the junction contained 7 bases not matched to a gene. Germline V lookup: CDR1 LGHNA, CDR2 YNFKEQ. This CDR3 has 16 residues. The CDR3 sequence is CASSQESGTGTETQYF. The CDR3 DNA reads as TGTGCCAGCAGCCAAGAATCCGGGACAGGGACGGAGACCCAGTACTTC.

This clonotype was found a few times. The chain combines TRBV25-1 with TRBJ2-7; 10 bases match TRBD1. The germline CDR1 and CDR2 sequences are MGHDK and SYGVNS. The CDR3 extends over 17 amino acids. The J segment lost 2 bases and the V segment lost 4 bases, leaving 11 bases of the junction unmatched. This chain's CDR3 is CASSGQPGQGFTYEQYF. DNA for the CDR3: TGTGCCAGCAGTGGACAACCGGGACAGGGGTTCACCTACGAGCAGTACTTC.

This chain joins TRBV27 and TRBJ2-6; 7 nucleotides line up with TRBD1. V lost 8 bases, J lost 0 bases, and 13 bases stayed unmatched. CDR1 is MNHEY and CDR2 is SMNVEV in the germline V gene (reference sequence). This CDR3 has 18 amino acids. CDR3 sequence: CASGDVRDRGSGANVLTF. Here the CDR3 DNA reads TGTGCCAGCGGGGATGTTCGGGACAGAGGCTCTGGGGCCAACGTCCTGACTTTC.

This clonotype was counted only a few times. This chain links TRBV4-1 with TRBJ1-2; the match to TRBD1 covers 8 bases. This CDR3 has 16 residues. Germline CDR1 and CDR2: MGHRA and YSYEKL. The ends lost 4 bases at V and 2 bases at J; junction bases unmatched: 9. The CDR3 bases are TGCGCCAGCAGCCCAATACTGACAGGGGCGAACTATGGCTACACCTTC. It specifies CASSPILTGANYGYTF.

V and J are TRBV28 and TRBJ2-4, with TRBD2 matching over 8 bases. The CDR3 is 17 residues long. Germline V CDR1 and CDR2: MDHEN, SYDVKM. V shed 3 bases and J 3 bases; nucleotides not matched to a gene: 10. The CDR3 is CASSFPQAGAGKNIQYF. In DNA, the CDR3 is TGTGCCAGCAGTTTCCCTCAAGCGGGGGCGGGCAAAAACATTCAGTACTTC.

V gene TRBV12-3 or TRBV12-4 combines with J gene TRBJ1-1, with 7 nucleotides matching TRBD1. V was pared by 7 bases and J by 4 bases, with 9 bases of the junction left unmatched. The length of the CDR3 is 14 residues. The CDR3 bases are TGTGCCAGCAATAAGGGGGCGATCGGCACTGAAGCTTTCTTT. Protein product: CASNKGAIGTEAFF.

CDR3 sequence (DNA): TGTGCCAGTAGTACCCCCCTGGTGAACACTGAAGCTTTCTTT. Translating it yields CASSTPLVNTEAFF. This rearrangement joins TRBV19 to TRBJ1-1; D is ambiguous. CDR3 length equals 14 residues. Trimming removed 4 bases from V and 0 bases from J, with 9 bases in between. Germline CDR1 LNHDA, CDR2 SQIVND (reference sequence). Based on the CDR3 plus reference TRBV19 and TRBJ1-1, the full variable domain is DGGITQSPKYLFRKEGQNVTLSCEQNLNHDAMYWYRQDPGQGLRLIYYSQIVNDFQKGDIAEGYSVSREKKESFPLTVTSAQKNPTAFYLCASSTPLVNTEAFFGQGTRLTVV.

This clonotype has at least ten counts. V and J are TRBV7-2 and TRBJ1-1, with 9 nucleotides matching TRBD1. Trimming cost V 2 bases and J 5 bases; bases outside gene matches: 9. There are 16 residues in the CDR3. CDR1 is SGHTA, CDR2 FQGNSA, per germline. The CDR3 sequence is CASSLPLYRGRTEAFF. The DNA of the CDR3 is TGTGCCAGCAGCTTACCTCTTTACAGGGGGCGAACTGAAGCTTTCTTT.

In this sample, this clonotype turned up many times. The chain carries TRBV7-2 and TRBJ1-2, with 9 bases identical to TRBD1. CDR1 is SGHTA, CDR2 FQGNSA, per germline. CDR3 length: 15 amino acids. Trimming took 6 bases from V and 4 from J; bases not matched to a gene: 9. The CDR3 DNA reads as TGTGCCAGCAGGCCCACGGGACAGGGTCCCTATGGCTACACCTTC. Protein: CASRPTGQGPYGYTF.

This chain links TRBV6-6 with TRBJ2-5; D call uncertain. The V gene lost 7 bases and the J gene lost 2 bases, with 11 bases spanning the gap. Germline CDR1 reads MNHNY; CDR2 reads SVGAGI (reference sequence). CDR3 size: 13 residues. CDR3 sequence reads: CASISTVQETQYF. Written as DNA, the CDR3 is TGTGCCAGCATCTCGACGGTACAAGAGACCCAGTACTTC.

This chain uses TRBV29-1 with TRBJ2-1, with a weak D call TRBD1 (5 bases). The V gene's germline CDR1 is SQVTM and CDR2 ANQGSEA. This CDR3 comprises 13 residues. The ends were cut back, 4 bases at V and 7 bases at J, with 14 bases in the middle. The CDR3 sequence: CSVGQPLVNEQFF. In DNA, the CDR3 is TGCAGCGTTGGACAGCCCCTCGTAAATGAGCAGTTCTTC.

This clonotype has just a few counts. CDR3 protein: CASSQDAGGYEQYF. The CDR3 coding sequence is TGCGCCAGCAGCCAAGATGCAGGGGGCTACGAGCAGTACTTC. The V gene is TRBV4-1, the J gene TRBJ2-7, with 7 bases aligning to TRBD1. This CDR3 is built from 14 residues. Germline CDR1 MGHRA, CDR2 YSYEKL. J lost 3 bases, V lost 0 bases, and 2 bases had no gene match.

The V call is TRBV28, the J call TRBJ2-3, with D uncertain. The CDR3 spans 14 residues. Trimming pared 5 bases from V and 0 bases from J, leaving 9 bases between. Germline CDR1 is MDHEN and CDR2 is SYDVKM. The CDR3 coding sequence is TGTGCCAGCAGTCCAGGATTTAGCACAGATACGCAGTATTTT. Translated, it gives CASSPGFSTDTQYF.

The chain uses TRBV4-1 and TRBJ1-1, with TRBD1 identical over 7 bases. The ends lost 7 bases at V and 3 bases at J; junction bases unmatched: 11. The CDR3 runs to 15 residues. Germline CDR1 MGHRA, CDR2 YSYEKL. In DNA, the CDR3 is TGCGCCAGCACTCTTATGGGGCAGGGGGACACTGAAGCTTTCTTT. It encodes CASTLMGQGDTEAFF.

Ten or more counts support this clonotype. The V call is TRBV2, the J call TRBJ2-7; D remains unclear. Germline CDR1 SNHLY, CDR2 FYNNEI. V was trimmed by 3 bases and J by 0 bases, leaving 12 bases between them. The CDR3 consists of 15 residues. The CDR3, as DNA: TGTGCCAGCAGTGAGGAACTTATAGCCTCCTACGAGCAGTACTTC. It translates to CASSEELIASYEQYF.

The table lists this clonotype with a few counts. DNA for the CDR3: TGTGCCAGTAGTATCGGACAGGGGACGAACACCGGGGAGCTGTTTTTT. Translated, it gives CASSIGQGTNTGELFF. The chain is built from TRBV19 and TRBJ2-2; 9 nucleotides agree with TRBD1. This CDR3 spans 16 amino acids. Germline values: CDR1 LNHDA, CDR2 SQIVND (reference sequence). With 3 bases clipped from V and 0 bases from J, the junction kept 2 bases outside the gene matches.

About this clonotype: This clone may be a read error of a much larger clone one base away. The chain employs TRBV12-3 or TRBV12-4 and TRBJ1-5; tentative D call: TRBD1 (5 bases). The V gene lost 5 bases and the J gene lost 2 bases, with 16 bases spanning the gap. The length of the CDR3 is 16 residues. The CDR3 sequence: CASSAGGEYGNQPQHF. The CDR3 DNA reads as TGTGCCAGCAGTGCCGGAGGGGAATATGGCAATCAGCCCCAGCATTTT.

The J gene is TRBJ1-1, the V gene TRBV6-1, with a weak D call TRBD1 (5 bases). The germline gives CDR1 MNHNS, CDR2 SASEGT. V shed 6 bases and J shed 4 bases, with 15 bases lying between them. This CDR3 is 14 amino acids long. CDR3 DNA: TGTGCCAGCAGCCTGGAGGGGCGACGCACTGAAGCTTTCTTT. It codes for CASSLEGRRTEAFF.

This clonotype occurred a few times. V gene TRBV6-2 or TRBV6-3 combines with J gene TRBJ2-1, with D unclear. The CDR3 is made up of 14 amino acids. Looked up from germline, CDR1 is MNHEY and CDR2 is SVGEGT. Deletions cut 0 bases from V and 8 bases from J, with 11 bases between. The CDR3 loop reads CASSYSDDIYEQFF. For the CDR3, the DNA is TGTGCCAGCAGTTACTCGGATGACATTTATGAGCAGTTCTTC.

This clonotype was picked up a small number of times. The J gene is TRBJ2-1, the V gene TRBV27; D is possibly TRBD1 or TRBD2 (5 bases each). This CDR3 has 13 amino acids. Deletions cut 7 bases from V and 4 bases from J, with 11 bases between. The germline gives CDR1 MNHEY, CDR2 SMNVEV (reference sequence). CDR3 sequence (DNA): TGTGCCAGCACCCGGGACCAATACAATGAGCAGTTCTTC. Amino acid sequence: CASTRDQYNEQFF.

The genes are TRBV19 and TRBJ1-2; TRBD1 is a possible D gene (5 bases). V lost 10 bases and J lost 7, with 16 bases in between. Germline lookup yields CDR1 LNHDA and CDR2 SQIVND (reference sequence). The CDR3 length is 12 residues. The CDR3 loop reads CATRDLPLGYTF. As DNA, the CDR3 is TGTGCCACCCGGGACCTCCCCCTTGGCTACACCTTC.